This T cell receptor (beta chain) was profiled in a study of blood T cells in healthy people across ages. The study's findings and limits: Older age coincided with a roughly linear decline in TCR beta diversity per million T cells.

V lost 6 bases, J lost 0 bases, and 11 bases lay in between. Germline lookup yields CDR1 SGHTA and CDR2 FQGNSA. There are 14 residues in the CDR3. For the second PCR, which ran for 7 to 11 cycles, a sample-barcoded 5' primer and a J-beta primer mix were used. One entry per CDR3 protein results from TCRdb running MiXCR on the 5' RACE reads. In the table there are nearly 800,000 distinct CDR3 sequences, around 25% of which are singletons. Comments on this clonotype: Antigen: not known.

The same sample was also used in a study of T cells of mothers and their children.

The sample consisted of blood. The TCR sequence derives from a boy under 18 in good health. The rearrangement links TRBV7-2 to TRBJ2-5, with a possible D match to TRBD1 (6 bases). The DNA for the CDR3 is TGTGCCAGCAGTTTCACAGGGTACCAAGAGACCCAGTACTTC. It yields the protein CASSFTGYQETQYF.